The 21 T cell receptor beta chains listed next were all sequenced from one sample in a study of OX40 agonist ivuxolimab in advanced cancers. Here immunoSEQ multiplex PCR was the method, and the copy in TCRdb shows in-frame clones only, minus some. Of around 70,000 clones listed, 85% were seen once; the top ten hold roughly 4%. Source: CD4+ or CD8+ T cells sorted from blood, taken in a trial of the OX40 agonist ivuxolimab. Receptor source: an adult with an advanced solid tumor such as melanoma, head and neck, liver or kidney cancer.

The chain joins TRBV29-1 to TRBJ2-7; 8 nucleotides line up with TRBD2. The V and J ends lost 6 bases and 3 bases, in that order; junction bases with no gene match: 7. The V gene's germline CDR1 is SQVTM and CDR2 ANQGSEA. The length of the CDR3 is 13 residues. The DNA of the CDR3 is TGCAGCGTCCTGAGCGGGAGTATCTACGAGCAGTACTTC. This sequence encodes CSVLSGSIYEQYF.

This chain joins TRBV11-3 and TRBJ2-7; D not resolved. CDR1 and CDR2 from the germline V gene are SGHNT and YENEEA. Between the trimmed V and J ends, which lost 3 bases and 0 bases, there was a span of 6 bases. The CDR3 spans 13 residues. This chain's CDR3 is CASSLRSSYEQYF. CDR3 coding DNA: TGTGCCAGCAGCTTGCGGTCCTCCTACGAGCAGTACTTC.

The gene calls are TRBV5-1 and TRBJ1-2; D is unclear. Germline assignment: CDR1 SGHRS and CDR2 YFSETQ. The CDR3 consists of 15 residues. The V end was cut by 4 bases, the J end by 5 bases, with 18 bases between. In nucleotides, the CDR3 is TGCGCCAGCAGCGCGGGAGACTTCGGGAGTTATGGCTACACCTTC. This translates into CASSAGDFGSYGYTF.

The V call is TRBV5-1, the J call TRBJ1-1, with TRBD1 as a possible D gene (5 bases). The CDR3 has 14 amino acids. CDR1 is SGHRS and CDR2 is YFSETQ in the germline V gene. V shed 4 bases and J shed 5 bases, with 15 bases lying between them. This chain's CDR3 is CASSPGTGGTEAFF. The CDR3, as DNA: TGCGCCAGCAGCCCGGGGACGGGAGGGACTGAAGCTTTCTTT. Full variable domain (remainder filled in from reference TRBV5-1 and TRBJ1-1): KAGVTQTPRYLIKTRGQQVTLSCSPISGHRSVSWYQQTPGQGLQFLFEYFSETQRNKGNFPGRFSGRQFSNSRSEMNVSTLELGDSALYLCASSPGTGGTEAFFGQGTRLTVV.

This chain uses TRBV6-1 with TRBJ1-5; D is perhaps TRBD1 (5 bases). V was trimmed by 9 bases and J by 2 bases, leaving 11 bases between them. Germline V gene sequence: CDR1 MNHNS, CDR2 SASEGT. The CDR3 contains 13 residues. Here the CDR3 DNA reads TGTGCCAGTCAAGGGGCAGGCAATCAGCCCCAGCATTTT. It encodes CASQGAGNQPQHF.

This chain uses TRBV6-5 with TRBJ2-2, with 9 bases aligning to TRBD2. V dropped 8 bases and J dropped 4; count of bases not matched to a gene: 8. Germline loops: CDR1 MNHEY, CDR2 SVGAGI. The CDR3 consists of 15 residues. This CDR3 reads CASLSAGGGTGELFF. CDR3 DNA: TGTGCCAGCCTAAGCGCGGGAGGGGGCACCGGGGAGCTGTTTTTT.

The chain recombines TRBV7-6 with TRBJ2-7; D not resolved. V was cut by 1 base and J by 7 bases, with 11 bases left in between. Per germline, CDR1 SGHVS and CDR2 FNYEAQ. The CDR3 length is 13 residues. The CDR3 DNA sequence: TGTGCCAGCAGCTTAGAGGGCCCACGGGAGCAGTACTTC. Protein: CASSLEGPREQYF.

The chain has TRBV27 and TRBJ1-1; 7 positions agree with TRBD1. The germline gives CDR1 MNHEY, CDR2 SMNVEV (reference sequence). The V gene end was trimmed by 6 bases and the J gene end by 10 bases; junction bases not matched to a gene: 11. The CDR3 is 13 amino acids. The CDR3 is CASRPITGAAAFF. The CDR3 nucleotides are TGTGCCAGCAGGCCTATTACAGGGGCGGCAGCTTTCTTT.

CDR3 DNA sequence: TGTGCCAGCAGCGTGGGGCAGCGGGGGGGCGGAGAGACCCAGTACTTC. Amino acids: CASSVGQRGGGETQYF. The chain joins TRBV9 to TRBJ2-5; 10 nucleotides agree with TRBD2. CDR3 size: 16 residues. Germline CDR1 SGDLS, CDR2 YYNGEE. The V segment lost 2 bases and the J segment 4 bases; nucleotides outside the gene matches: 8.

The gene calls are TRBV6-5 and TRBJ2-7, with D perhaps being TRBD1 or TRBD2 (6 bases each). V was pared by 5 bases and J by 7 bases, with 12 bases between. The germline V gene has CDR1 MNHEY and CDR2 SVGAGI. This CDR3 has 12 amino acids. The CDR3 here is CASSERGDEQYF. For the CDR3, the DNA is TGTGCCAGCAGTGAAAGGGGGGATGAGCAGTACTTC.

This chain joins TRBV4-3 and TRBJ1-4; a possible D gene is TRBD1 (6 bases). The germline gives CDR1 LGHNA, CDR2 YSLEER. CDR3 size: 14 residues. Trimming stripped 4 bases from V and 8 bases from J, with 14 bases between. CDR3 sequence (DNA): TGCGCCAGCAGCCCGACAGGTCCGGGCGAAAAACTGTTTTTT. Translation: CASSPTGPGEKLFF.

The chain uses TRBV5-1 and TRBJ2-1, with 7 bases that match TRBD1. J lost 8 bases, V lost 0 bases, and 8 bases had no gene match. The germline V gene encodes CDR1 SGHRS and CDR2 YFSETQ. This CDR3 spans 15 amino acids. The CDR3 region has the DNA TGCGCCAGCAGCTTGGCGGGTGGACAGGTGGATGAGCAGTTCTTC. Translating gives CASSLAGGQVDEQFF.

The CDR3 region is CASSPTGPDTQYF. CDR3 sequence (DNA): TGTGCCAGCAGCCCGACAGGACCAGATACGCAGTATTTT. The rearrangement uses TRBV7-3 and TRBJ2-3; perhaps TRBD1 as D (6 bases). Germline CDR1 and CDR2: SGHTA and FQGTGA. The CDR3 extends over 13 amino acids. V dropped 5 bases and J dropped 4 bases, with 10 bases sitting between them.

The chain employs TRBV11-3 and TRBJ2-1; D remains ambiguous. V lost 1 base and J 8 bases, leaving 3 bases between the germline ends. There are 11 residues in the CDR3. Germline V gives CDR1 SGHNT, CDR2 YENEEA. The CDR3: CASSLGHEQFF. CDR3 sequence (DNA): TGTGCCAGCAGCTTAGGGCATGAGCAGTTCTTC.

The CDR3 reads CASRTWGGLNNEQFF. Here the CDR3 DNA reads TGTGCCAGCAGAACCTGGGGGGGCCTAAATAATGAGCAGTTCTTC. V and J are TRBV11-2 and TRBJ2-1; possibly TRBD2 for D (7 bases). The germline V and J ends were trimmed by 6 bases and 7 bases, with 19 bases remaining between them. This CDR3 is built from 15 residues. Looked up from germline, CDR1 is SGHAT and CDR2 is FQNNGV.

The CDR3 reads CASSLGRVGEQFF. CDR3 nucleotides: TGTGCCAGCAGTTTGGGAAGGGTCGGGGAGCAGTTCTTC. The chain couples TRBV28 to TRBJ2-1, with unresolved D. Germline V gives CDR1 MDHEN, CDR2 SYDVKM. This CDR3 comprises 13 residues. With 3 bases removed from V and 10 bases from J, the gap between germline ends came to 13 bases.

V is TRBV5-1 and J is TRBJ2-7; no clear D. This CDR3 is 12 amino acids long. Germline V lookup: CDR1 SGHRS, CDR2 YFSETQ. V lost 5 bases to trimming and J lost 2 bases, with 8 bases between them. The CDR3 protein is CASSNVPYEQYF. CDR3 DNA: TGCGCCAGCAGTAATGTACCCTACGAGCAGTACTTC.

CDR3 bases: TGTGCCAGCAGTGAAGTATCACGGATTAATGAAAAACTGTTTTTT. Translation: CASSEVSRINEKLFF. This chain uses TRBV6-1 with TRBJ1-4, with D unclear. CDR1 MNHNS and CDR2 SASEGT come from the germline V gene. This CDR3 contains 15 residues. Trimming removed 1 base at V and 4 bases at J, with 10 bases between.

This chain links TRBV4-2 with TRBJ2-1; 7 bases are a match to TRBD1. This CDR3 has 14 amino acids. Unmatched junction bases numbered 2, after V lost 1 base and J lost 5 bases. Germline V gene sequence: CDR1 LGHNA, CDR2 YNFKEQ. The CDR3 region has the DNA TGTGCCAGCAGCCAAGCCGGACAGGACAATGAGCAGTTCTTC. Its translation: CASSQAGQDNEQFF.

This clone was seen more than once but under ten times. The chain is built from TRBV6-6 and TRBJ2-7; 7 bases align to TRBD1. The length of the CDR3 is 15 residues. J was trimmed by 3 bases and V by 2 bases; bases with no gene match: 7. From germline, CDR1 is MNHNY and CDR2 SVGAGI (reference sequence). The CDR3 DNA sequence: TGTGCCAGCAGTTACAAAGGGGGCGCGATCTACGAGCAGTACTTC. This codes for CASSYKGGAIYEQYF.

The chain uses TRBV27 and TRBJ1-1, with D perhaps TRBD1 (6 bases). This CDR3 comprises 15 residues. CDR1 is MNHEY and CDR2 is SMNVEV in the germline V gene (reference sequence). Trimming removed 0 bases from V and 4 bases from J, with 12 bases in between. The CDR3 sequence: CASSLSQGSGTEAFF. In DNA form, the CDR3 reads TGTGCCAGCAGTTTATCTCAGGGGAGCGGCACTGAAGCTTTCTTT.